This T cell receptor beta chain was recorded in a study of T cells in Graves' hyperthyroidism and ophthalmopathy (dated by TCRdb to the late 2010s). About the study as a whole: Peripheral blood samples were taken at the time of initial diagnosis, prior to any treatment. In addition, the study compared T-cell repertoires in thyroid tissue and in blood from over 5 Graves' hyperthyroidism patients. The approximately 98 discovery patients were randomly divided into training and test sets at a 7:3 ratio. Once sampling was done, hyperthyroidism patients were given methimazole at a starting dose of 30 mg daily, whereas ophthalmopathy patients were given high-dose intravenous methylprednisolone. Prospective prediction of ophthalmopathy was tested in an independent validation cohort consisting of 18 hyperthyroidism patients and more than 15 patients who later progressed to ophthalmopathy. The paper describes TCR Vbeta CDR3 sequencing of some 130 peripheral blood samples, made up of 40 to 45 ophthalmopathy patients, approximately 76 hyperthyroidism patients and some 17 progressor patients. TCR V-J signatures able to tell the groups apart were searched for in a discovery cohort of more than 90 patients, of whom 43 had Graves' ophthalmopathy and 55 to 60 had stable Graves' hyperthyroidism. Study-wide findings and limitations: A 13 V-J signature model separated ophthalmopathy from stable hyperthyroidism, with nearly 90% sensitivity and roughly 81% specificity in cross-validation and 80%/75% in testing. No statistical method was used to set the sample size in advance, and investigators knew the group allocation. In validation, the model predicted progression to ophthalmopathy with over 65% sensitivity and around 72% specificity, a median of 6.5 months before onset. Most expanded thyroid clonotypes (frequency above 0.001) were also detected in blood, a finding suggesting that blood repertoires may reflect thyroid immune responses.

On this clonotype itself: What antigen it recognizes has not been identified. Qualities for individual bases were not recorded, and no much larger clone is one base off.

According to the germline V gene, CDR1 reads SQVTM and CDR2 reads ANQGSEA. V is shortened by 5 bases, J by 11 bases, and the region joining them spans 25 bases. The cysteine opens and the phenylalanine closes a CDR3 of 15 amino acids. The entry retains the CDR3 DNA only, 45 bases that are in frame from base 1. The TCR beta CDR3 regions were amplified from RNA transcripts. For the first round of RT-PCR on the TCR CDR3, the HTBI primer set was used together with the Qiagen OneStep RT-PCR kit. Libraries were constructed in a second round of multiplex PCR, after which size selection and purification were performed. The libraries were sequenced on an Illumina HiSeq2000 using paired-end 100 bp reads. Concerning the study's data processing: SOAPnuke was used to process the raw data, with reads discarded if the reads contained adapters or uncalled bases, had a mean Phred below 15, or lacked an exact constant-primer or identifier match. High-quality paired reads were merged using COPE v1.2.5, and each unique nucleotide sequence was defined as a clonotype. Clonotypes were aligned to IMGT TRBV, TRBD and TRBJ reference segments using MiTCR v1.1. Only V-J combinations with frequency above 0.0001, covering 99.2% of repertoires, were analysed. The TCS score was defined as F50 (clonal expansion) divided by E x V (chaos), with BLOSUM62-based TCRdist calculated between CDR3 peptides within each V-J. Welch's t-statistics and random forest reduced 500 to 550 V-J features to roughly 13, which were used in a naive Bayes classifier (R e1071). The similarity between thyroid and blood repertoires was quantified using the Morisita-Horn index. TCRdb cleaned the public reads at Q25 with fastp, built clones with MiXCR and kept in-frame beta chains. Every entry covers one CDR3 protein and lists the most common genes and DNA from its rows. The V and J calls shown here were made by TCRdb, not taken from the authors' results. Here the sample has about 680,000 distinct CDR3 sequences; just over 35% occur a single time. Around 31% of the sample is in the top ten clones.

Graves' hyperthyroidism was defined as stable when no progression to ophthalmopathy occurred over 18 months of follow-up. Hyperthyroidism patients were newly diagnosed, had a disease duration of under 2 months, and were aged 18 to 65 years. Any patient with an uncontrolled infection, another autoimmune disease, pregnancy or lactation was excluded. Diagnoses relied on clinical symptoms, serum thyroxine and TRAb, thyroid ultrasound and orbital computed tomography. PBMCs were separated from over 9 ml of fresh peripheral blood using Ficoll-Paque density gradient centrifugation. Total RNA was extracted using Trizol reagent, and RNA quality was assessed on an Agilent 2100 Bioanalyzer.

The V and J segments used are TRBV29-1 and TRBJ1-5, with TRBD1 tentatively as D gene (5 bases match). This clonotype originated in a woman aged 40 to 50 with Graves' hyperthyroidism. Sequences were obtained from blood. Read as DNA, the sequence is TGCAGCGTTCAAGGTGGGGGGAGCTACCAAGAGACCCAGCATTTT. Its protein reads: CSVQGGGSYQETQHF.